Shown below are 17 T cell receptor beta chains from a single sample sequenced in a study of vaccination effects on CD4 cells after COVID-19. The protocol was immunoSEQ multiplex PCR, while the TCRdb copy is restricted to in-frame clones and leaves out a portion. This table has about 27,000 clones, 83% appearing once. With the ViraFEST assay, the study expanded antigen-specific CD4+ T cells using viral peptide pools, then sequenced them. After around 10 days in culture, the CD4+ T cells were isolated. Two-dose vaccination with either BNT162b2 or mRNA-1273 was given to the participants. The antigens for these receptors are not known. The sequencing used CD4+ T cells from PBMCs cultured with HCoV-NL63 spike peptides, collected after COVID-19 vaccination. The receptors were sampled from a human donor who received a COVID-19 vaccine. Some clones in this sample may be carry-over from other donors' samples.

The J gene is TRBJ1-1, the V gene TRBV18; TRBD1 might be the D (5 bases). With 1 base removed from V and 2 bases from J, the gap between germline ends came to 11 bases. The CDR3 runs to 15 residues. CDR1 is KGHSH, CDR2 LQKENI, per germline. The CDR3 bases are TGTGCCAGCTCACCACGGGGGGGACCAAACACTGAAGCTTTCTTT. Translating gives CASSPRGGPNTEAFF.

CDR3 loop: CASSRTNSYEQYV. The CDR3 DNA is TGTGCCAGCAGTCGGACTAACTCCTACGAGCAGTACGTC. V and J are TRBV6-6 and TRBJ2-7; TRBD2 might be the D (6 bases). V was cut by 5 bases and J by 0 bases, with 8 bases left in between. Germline CDR1 reads MNHNY; CDR2 reads SVGAGI (reference sequence). CDR3 size: 13 residues.

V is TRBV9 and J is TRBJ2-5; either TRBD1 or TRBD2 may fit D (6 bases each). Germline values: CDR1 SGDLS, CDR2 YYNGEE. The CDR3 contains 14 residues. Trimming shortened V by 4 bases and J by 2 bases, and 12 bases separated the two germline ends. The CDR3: CASSKGGKQETQYF. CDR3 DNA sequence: TGTGCCAGCAGCAAAGGGGGGAAACAAGAGACCCAGTACTTC.

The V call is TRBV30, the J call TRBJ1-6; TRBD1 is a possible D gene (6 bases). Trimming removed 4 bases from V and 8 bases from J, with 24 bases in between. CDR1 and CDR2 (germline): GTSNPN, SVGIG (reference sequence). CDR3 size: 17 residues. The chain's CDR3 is CAWTPNRRGTSDSPLHF. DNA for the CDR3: TGTGCCTGGACCCCAAACCGGCGGGGGACAAGTGATTCACCCCTCCACTTT.

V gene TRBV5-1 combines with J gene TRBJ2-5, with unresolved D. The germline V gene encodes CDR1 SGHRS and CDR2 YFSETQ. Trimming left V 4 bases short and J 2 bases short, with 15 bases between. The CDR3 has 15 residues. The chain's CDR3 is CASSEITSGQETQYF. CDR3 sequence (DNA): TGCGCCAGCAGCGAGATCACAAGTGGGCAAGAGACCCAGTACTTC.

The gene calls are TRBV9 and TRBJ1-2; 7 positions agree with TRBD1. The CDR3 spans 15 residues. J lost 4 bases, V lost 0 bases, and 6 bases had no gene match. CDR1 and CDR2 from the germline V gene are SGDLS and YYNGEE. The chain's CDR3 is CASSVEGAFGYGYTF. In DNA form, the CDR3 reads TGTGCCAGCAGCGTAGAGGGGGCGTTCGGCTATGGCTACACCTTC.

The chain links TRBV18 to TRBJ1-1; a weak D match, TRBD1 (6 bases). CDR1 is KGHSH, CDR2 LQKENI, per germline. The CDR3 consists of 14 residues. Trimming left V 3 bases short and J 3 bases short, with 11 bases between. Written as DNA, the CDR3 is TGTGCCAGCTCACCCCGAGGGGGGGACACTGAAGCTTTCTTT. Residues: CASSPRGGDTEAFF. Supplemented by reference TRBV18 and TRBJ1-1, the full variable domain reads NAGVMQNPRHLVRRRGQEARLRCSPMKGHSHVYWYRQLPEEGLKFMVYLQKENIIDESGMPKERFSAEFPKEGPSILRIQQVVRGDSAAYFCASSPRGGDTEAFFGQGTRLTVV.

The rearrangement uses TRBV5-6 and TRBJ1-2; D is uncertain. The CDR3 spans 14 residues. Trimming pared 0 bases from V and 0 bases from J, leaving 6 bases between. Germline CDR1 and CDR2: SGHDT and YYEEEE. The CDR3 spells CASSLGGSNYGYTF. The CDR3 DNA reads TGTGCCAGCAGCTTGGGCGGGTCTAACTATGGCTACACCTTC.

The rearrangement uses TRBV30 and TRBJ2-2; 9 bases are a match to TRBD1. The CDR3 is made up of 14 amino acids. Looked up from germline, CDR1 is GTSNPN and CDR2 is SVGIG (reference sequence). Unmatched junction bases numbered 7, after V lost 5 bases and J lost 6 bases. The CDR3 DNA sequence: TGTGCCTGGGGGACAGGGAATAGTCCCGGGGAGCTGTTTTTT. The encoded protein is CAWGTGNSPGELFF.

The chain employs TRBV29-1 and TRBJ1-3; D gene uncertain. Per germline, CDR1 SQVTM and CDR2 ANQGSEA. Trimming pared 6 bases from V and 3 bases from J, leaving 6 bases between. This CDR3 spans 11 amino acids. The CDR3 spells CSVIFGNTIYF. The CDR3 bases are TGCAGCGTCATCTTTGGAAACACCATATATTTT. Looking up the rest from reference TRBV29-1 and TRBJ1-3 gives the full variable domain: SAVISQKPSRDICQRGTSLTIQCQVDSQVTMMFWYRQQPGQSLTLIATANQGSEATYESGFVIDKFPISRPNLTFSTLTVSNMSPEDSSIYLCSVIFGNTIYFGEGSWLTVV.

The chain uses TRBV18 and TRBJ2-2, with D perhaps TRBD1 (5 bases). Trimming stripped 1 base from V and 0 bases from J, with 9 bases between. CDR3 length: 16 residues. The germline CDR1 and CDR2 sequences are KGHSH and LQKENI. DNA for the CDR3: TGTGCCAGCTCACCACGTAGGGGCACGAACACCGGGGAGCTGTTTTTT. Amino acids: CASSPRRGTNTGELFF.

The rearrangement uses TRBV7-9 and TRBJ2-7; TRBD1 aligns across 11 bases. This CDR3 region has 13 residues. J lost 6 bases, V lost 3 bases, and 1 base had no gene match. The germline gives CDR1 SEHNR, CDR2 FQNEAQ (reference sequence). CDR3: CASSLDRGLEQYV. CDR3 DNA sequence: TGTGCCAGCAGCTTGGACAGGGGGCTCGAGCAGTACGTC.

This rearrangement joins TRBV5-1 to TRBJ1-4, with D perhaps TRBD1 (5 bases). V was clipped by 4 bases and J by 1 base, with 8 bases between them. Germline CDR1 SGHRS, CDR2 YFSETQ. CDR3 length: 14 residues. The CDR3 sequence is CASSRDRTNEKLFF. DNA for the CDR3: TGCGCCAGCAGCCGTGACAGAACTAATGAAAAACTGTTTTTT.

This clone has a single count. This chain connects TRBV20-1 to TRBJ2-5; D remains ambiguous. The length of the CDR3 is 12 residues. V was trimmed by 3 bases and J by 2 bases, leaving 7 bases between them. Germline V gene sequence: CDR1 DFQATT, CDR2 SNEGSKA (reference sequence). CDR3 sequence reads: CSASASQETQYF. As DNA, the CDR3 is TGCAGTGCTAGTGCTAGTCAAGAGACCCAGTACTTC.

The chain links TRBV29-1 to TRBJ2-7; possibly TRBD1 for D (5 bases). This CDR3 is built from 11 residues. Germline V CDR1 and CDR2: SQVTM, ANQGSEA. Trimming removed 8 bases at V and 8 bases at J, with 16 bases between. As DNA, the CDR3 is TGCAGCCTCAGGGTTCCCCGTCAGCAGTACGTC. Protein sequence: CSLRVPRQQYV.

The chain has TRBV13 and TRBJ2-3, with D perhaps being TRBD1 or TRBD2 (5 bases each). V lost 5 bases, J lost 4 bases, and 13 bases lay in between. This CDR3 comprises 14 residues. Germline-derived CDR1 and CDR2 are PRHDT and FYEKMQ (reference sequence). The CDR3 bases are TGTGCCAGCAGCGTCCGGGACCCGTCAGATACGCAGTATTTT. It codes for CASSVRDPSDTQYF.

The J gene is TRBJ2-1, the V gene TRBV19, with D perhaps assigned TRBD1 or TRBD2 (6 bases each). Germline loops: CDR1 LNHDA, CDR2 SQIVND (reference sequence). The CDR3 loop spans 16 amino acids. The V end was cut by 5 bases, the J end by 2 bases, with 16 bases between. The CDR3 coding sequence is TGTGCCAGTAGTCCGCTAAGGGGGGCGACCTACAATGAGCAGTTCTTC. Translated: CASSPLRGATYNEQFF.